The 22 T cell receptor beta chains given below trace back to one sample, sequenced in a study of tumor-infiltrating lymphocytes in primary liver carcinoma (dated 2017 in TCRdb). Data came from an Illumina HiSeq 2500. A constant-region primer and ProtoScript II reverse transcriptase were used to reverse-transcribe TCRbeta-specific cDNA from roughly 500 ng total RNA. Construction of the TCRbeta libraries relied on three nested rounds of multiplex PCR, following a slightly modified ARM-PCR procedure. The first two PCR rounds used multiplex TRBV1-TRBV30 forward primers with a Cbeta reverse primer, each for about 11 cycles. TCRdb reprocessing: public reads trimmed at Q25 with fastp, clones called with MiXCR, in-frame beta chains kept. Entries are consolidated by CDR3 protein sequence, retaining the most common genes and DNA. This sample is represented by about 120,000 distinct CDR3 sequences; roughly 69% of them were singletons. The ten largest clones add up to 9.3% of the sample.

Without any cell sorting, total RNA and DNA were co-extracted from 20-30 mg of bulk tissue using the AllPrep DNA/RNA mini kit. Specimen: liver tumor tissue from sampling region 1. What the cell subset or site label conveys for this sample: tumor region T1, superior pole. These receptors all come from an older woman with primary liver carcinoma and hepatitis B virus infection.

Comment on this clonotype: Relative to the germline gene, one junction end is altered; a read error may explain this. The chain joins TRBV11-2 to TRBJ2-7, with 8 bases lining up with TRBD2. The CDR3 sequence is 20 residues long. Germline V gives CDR1 SGHAT, CDR2 FQNNGV. The CDR3 is CVSSAISRLARGQKPYERYF. The CDR3 DNA is TGTGTCAGCAGCGCCATTTCCCGACTAGCGAGAGGGCAGAAACCCTACGAGCGGTACTTC.

With regard to this clonotype: A much larger clone lies a single base off, so this may be a read error. The chain uses TRBV6-1 and TRBJ2-7; TRBD2 matches 12 bases. The CDR3 is 16 amino acids. Germline assignment: CDR1 MNHNS and CDR2 SASEGT. With V trimmed by 4 bases and J by 3 bases, 7 bases remained unmatched. The CDR3 DNA sequence: TGTGCCAGCAGTGGGACTAGCGGGATACGCGGCTACGAGCAGTACTTC. Translated: CASSGTSGIRGYEQYF.

This chain joins TRBV12-3 or TRBV12-4 and TRBJ2-3; 9 bases map to TRBD2. V lost 5 bases to trimming and J lost 4 bases; unmatched junction nucleotides: 10. There are 16 residues in the CDR3. CDR3 residues: CASSARTSDSSDTQYF. In DNA form, the CDR3 reads TGTGCCAGCAGTGCCAGGACTAGCGATAGCTCAGATACGCAGTATTTT.

This clonotype was found many times. The chain carries TRBV11-2 and TRBJ2-3, with TRBD1 identical over 9 bases. CDR3 length equals 15 residues. Germline CDR1 SGHAT, CDR2 FQNNGV. The J segment lost 4 bases and the V segment lost 5 bases, leaving 7 bases of the junction unmatched. The CDR3: CASSPGTGLADTQYF. The CDR3 DNA sequence: TGTGCCAGCAGCCCAGGGACAGGGCTGGCAGATACGCAGTATTTT.

This clonotype was recorded only once. Compared with germline, one end of the junction differs, possibly owing to a read error. This chain's CDR3 is CASSLMGRGYTEVFF. The CDR3, as DNA: TGTGCCAGCAGCTTAATGGGTCGGGGGTACACTGAAGTTTTCTTT. The chain has TRBV11-2 and TRBJ1-1; D is possibly TRBD1 (5 bases). Germline V gene lookup returns CDR1 SGHAT and CDR2 FQNNGV. The CDR3 sequence is 15 residues long.

This clonotype occurred a few times. V is TRBV5-8 and J is TRBJ1-5; D is uncertain. Trimming removed 4 bases at V and 4 bases at J, with 9 bases between. Per the germline V gene, CDR1 is SGHTS and CDR2 is YDEGEE. The CDR3 is 13 amino acids. The CDR3 DNA follows: TGTGCCAGCAGCATCGACACAAATCAGCCCCAGCATTTT. It translates to CASSIDTNQPQHF.

This clonotype was picked up one time. Just one base apart from a much larger clone, this may be a read error. The CDR3 region is CASSYHTVAADTQYF. The DNA for the CDR3 is TGTGCCAGCAGTTACCACACAGTGGCGGCAGATACGCAGTATTTT. The chain is built from TRBV6-5 and TRBJ2-3; D gene unclear. Germline V gene sequence: CDR1 MNHEY, CDR2 SVGAGI. V lost 2 bases and J lost 4, with 13 bases in between. The CDR3 runs 15 residues.

The chain has TRBV11-2 and TRBJ2-1, with 7 nucleotides matching TRBD2. J was trimmed by 7 bases and V by 6 bases; bases with no gene match: 9. CDR3 length: 14 residues. Germline CDR1 reads SGHAT; CDR2 reads FQNNGV. CDR3 protein: CASRLSGGRNEQFF. The DNA of the CDR3 is TGTGCCAGCAGGCTGTCGGGAGGTAGGAATGAGCAGTTCTTC.

As regards this clonotype: In this CDR3 the conserved last residue, phenylalanine or tryptophan, is missing, so a read error is likely. For the CDR3, the DNA is TGCGCCAGCAGCTCATGGACTAGCGTCGGTCACGAGCAGTACTCC. Amino acid sequence: CASSSWTSVGHEQYS. The chain uses TRBV5-1 and TRBJ2-7; 9 bases are shared with TRBD2. The trim removed 3 bases at V and 5 bases at J, leaving 9 bases unmatched. The CDR3 is 15 residues long. The germline gives CDR1 SGHRS, CDR2 YFSETQ.

Points on this clonotype: This clone may be a read error of a much larger clone one base away. The V and J genes are TRBV28 and TRBJ2-3; 11 bases are a match to TRBD2. The germline CDR1 and CDR2 sequences are MDHEN and SYDVKM. The CDR3 is made up of 15 amino acids. The CDR3 DNA follows: TGTGCCAGCAGTTTACTAGCGGGAGGCGCAGATAGGCAGTATTTT. Protein sequence: CASSLLAGGADRQYF. The full variable domain, completed using reference TRBV28 and TRBJ2-3, is DVKVTQSSRYLVKRTGEKVFLECVQDMDHENMFWYRQDPGLGLRLIYFSYDVKMKEKGDIPEGYSVSREKKERFSLILESASTNQTSMYLCASSLLAGGADRQYFGPGTRLTVL.

This clonotype was counted once. The conserved final phenylalanine or tryptophan is absent from the CDR3, which likely points to a read error. The J gene is TRBJ2-1, the V gene TRBV7-8; weak D call: TRBD2 (6 bases). CDR1 and CDR2 from the germline V gene are SGHVS and FQNEAQ. V gave up 6 bases and J gave up 8 bases, with 20 bases separating them. The CDR3 is made up of 15 amino acids. The CDR3 DNA reads TGTGCCAGCAGATACGGGACTGGCGGGACTCATGAGCAGTTCCTC. This codes for CASRYGTGGTHEQFL.

Remarks on this clonotype: The CDR3 does not end in the conserved phenylalanine or tryptophan, so this is likely a read error. V gene TRBV6-5 combines with J gene TRBJ1-1, with 7 bases that match TRBD1. The germline CDR1 and CDR2 sequences are MNHEY and SVGAGI. The CDR3 contains 13 residues. V lost 2 bases to trimming and J lost 4 bases; unmatched junction nucleotides: 1. The CDR3 protein is CASSYRGPTEAFS. In DNA form, the CDR3 reads TGTGCCAGCAGTTACAGGGGGCCCACTGAAGCTTTCTCT.

The gene calls are TRBV20-1 and TRBJ2-7; D possibly corresponds to TRBD1 (5 bases). This CDR3 spans 14 amino acids. The V end was cut by 1 base, the J end by 3 bases, with 13 bases between. CDR1 and CDR2 from the germline V gene are DFQATT and SNEGSKA (reference sequence). The CDR3 nucleotides are TGCAGTGCTAGAGGTAGACAGACCCTCTACGAGCAGTACTTC. Translation gives CSARGRQTLYEQYF.

As to this clonotype: This clone may be a read error of a much larger clone one base away. V and J are TRBV29-1 and TRBJ1-5; possibly TRBD1 for D (5 bases). The germline gives CDR1 SQVTM, CDR2 ANQGSEA. CDR3 length: 12 amino acids. DNA of the CDR3: TGCAGCGTTGGAGGGGTAGGGGAGCCCCAGAATTTT. This gives the protein CSVGGVGEPQNF.

The chain recombines TRBV24-1 with TRBJ2-3, with 8 nucleotides matching TRBD1. The V segment lost 3 bases and the J segment 0 bases; nucleotides outside the gene matches: 4. The length of the CDR3 is 16 residues. Germline V CDR1 and CDR2: KGHDR, SFDVKD. This CDR3 reads CATSDKTGASTDTQYF. The DNA for the CDR3 is TGTGCCACCAGTGATAAGACAGGGGCCAGCACAGATACGCAGTATTTT.

The chain uses TRBV2 and TRBJ2-7; D not resolved. The V end lost 2 bases, the J end lost 3 bases, and 17 bases lay between the germline ends. This CDR3 region has 16 residues. Germline V gene lookup returns CDR1 SNHLY and CDR2 FYNNEI. The CDR3 sequence is CASSELVKGLDYEQYF. The DNA for the CDR3 is TGTGCCAGCAGTGAACTAGTCAAAGGTTTGGACTACGAGCAGTACTTC.

Comments on this clonotype: The conserved closing phenylalanine or tryptophan is absent in this CDR3, likely reflecting a read error. The chain combines TRBV6-6 with TRBJ1-1; weak D call: TRBD1 (5 bases). This CDR3 is built from 14 residues. Per the germline V gene, CDR1 is MNHNY and CDR2 is SVGAGI (reference sequence). Trimming removed 5 bases at V and 1 base at J, with 11 bases between. The CDR3 spells CASSPGTANTEAFY. The DNA for the CDR3 is TGTGCCAGCAGTCCCGGGACGGCGAACACTGAAGCTTTCTAT.

In regard to this clonotype: With a much larger clone just one base away, this may be a read error. The J gene is TRBJ2-1, the V gene TRBV12-3 or TRBV12-4; D uncertain. The CDR3 has 13 amino acids. The CDR3 spells CASSLWLYSEQFF. The CDR3 region has the DNA TGTGCCAGCAGTTTGTGGTTGTACAGTGAGCAGTTCTTC.

With respect to this clonotype: The junction shows a germline mismatch at one end, possibly a read error. Written as DNA, the CDR3 is TGTGCCAGCAGCTCGAGGGGTAGCGGGAGTTCCTACGAGCACTACTTC. Encoded protein: CASSSRGSGSSYEHYF. This sequence joins TRBV13 and TRBJ2-7, with 9 bases fitting TRBD2. This CDR3 has 16 residues. Germline V CDR1 and CDR2: PRHDT, FYEKMQ (reference sequence). The variable domain in full, with the rest retrieved from reference TRBV13 and TRBJ2-7, is AAGVIQSPRHLIKEKRETATLKCYPIPRHDTVYWYQQGPGQDPQFLISFYEKMQSDKGSIPDRFSAQQFSDYHSELNMSSLELGDSALYFCASSSRGSGSSYEHYFGPGTRLTVT.

Regarding this clonotype: The junction departs from the called germline gene at one end, perhaps through a read error. The chain is built from TRBV11-2 and TRBJ2-6; TRBD1 might be the D (6 bases). There are 15 residues in the CDR3. Germline loops: CDR1 SGHAT, CDR2 FQNNGV. CDR3 bases: TGTGTCAGCAGCTTAGGGGGTGCAGGGGCCAACATCCTGACTTTC. It translates to CVSSLGGAGANILTF.

This clonotype was seen a few times. At one end the junction does not follow the germline gene, possibly because of a read error. The chain links TRBV10-3 to TRBJ2-7; TRBD1 might be the D (6 bases). The germline V gene encodes CDR1 ENHRY and CDR2 SYGVKD. This CDR3 comprises 13 residues. DNA for the CDR3: TGTGACATCAGTGAGGGGGATCGGGGTGGGCAGTACTTC. Residues: CDISEGDRGGQYF.

With regard to this clonotype: One end of the junction does not line up with germline, which may come from a read error. The gene calls are TRBV6-1 and TRBJ1-3; tentatively, D is TRBD1 (6 bases). Germline CDR1 reads MNHNS; CDR2 reads SASEGT. The CDR3 loop spans 16 amino acids. CDR3 in DNA: TGTGCCAGCGGTGAAGCGGTCGGCAGGGGCGGAAACACCATATATTTT. Its protein product is CASGEAVGRGGNTIYF.